This is a list of T cell receptor beta chains from one sample in a study of cytotoxic CD8 clonotypes in ibrutinib-treated CLL. Data came from immunoSEQ multiplex PCR; TCRdb stores just in-frame clones and leaves some out. The sample lists 110,000 to 150,000 clones, 60% to 80% seen once, with 25% to 30% in the top ten. This material consisted of PBMCs, taken after 12 months of ibrutinib treatment. Every receptor here comes from a human donor with chronic lymphocytic leukemia. CDR3s include the opening cysteine and the closing phenylalanine or tryptophan. The D gene is left open where the match is weak. The size of a clone is reported for some rows only, either as once, few or many, or as a class for expanded clones.

11	once	TRBV20-1	TRBJ2-7	TRBD2	CSAWDYYEQYF	TGCAGTGCCTGGGACTACTACGAGCAGTACTTC
14	few	TRBV30	TRBJ1-5	NA	CAWKRRDGNQPQHF	TGTGCCTGGAAAAGGAGGGATGGCAATCAGCCCCAGCATTTT
14	few	TRBV15	TRBJ1-2	NA	CATSRDRSGAGYTF	TGTGCCACCAGCAGAGATCGATCAGGGGCAGGCTACACCTTC
14	NA	TRBV19	TRBJ2-7	TRBD1	CASKQGEARYEQYF	TGTGCCAGTAAACAGGGGGAGGCAAGATACGAGCAGTACTTC
19	NA	TRBV7-6	TRBJ1-2	NA	CASSLISGSAVMGYYGYTF	TGTGCCAGCAGCTTAATCTCTGGGTCCGCCGTTATGGGATACTATGGCTACACCTTC
13	NA	TRBV7-3	TRBJ2-5	NA	CASSAEIQETQYF	TGTGCCAGCAGCGCTGAGATCCAAGAGACCCAGTACTTC
14	once	TRBV5-1	TRBJ2-3	NA	CASSLGTPTDTQYF	TGCGCCAGCAGCTTGGGGACTCCCACAGATACGCAGTATTTT
13	NA	TRBV9	TRBJ1-2	NA	CASSVGREDGYTF	TGTGCCAGCAGCGTAGGGAGGGAGGATGGCTACACCTTC
15	NA	TRBV6-6	TRBJ2-7	NA	CASSFEVGARYEQYF	TGTGCCAGCAGTTTTGAAGTGGGGGCCCGCTACGAGCAGTACTTC
14	few	TRBV11-2	TRBJ1-1	NA	CASSFSRGNTEAFF	TGTGCCAGCAGTTTCAGCAGGGGGAACACTGAAGCTTTCTTT
15	NA	TRBV7-9	TRBJ1-2	TRBD1	CASSSNRGQNYGYTF	TGTGCCAGCAGCTCCAACAGGGGGCAGAACTATGGCTACACCTTC
14	NA	TRBV7-2	TRBJ1-2	NA	CASSNNLLIYGYTF	TGTGCCAGCAGCAACAACCTATTGATCTATGGCTACACCTTC
14	NA	TRBV6-5	TRBJ1-2	NA	CATTTQGGNYGYTF	TGTGCTACCACAACCCAGGGAGGTAACTATGGCTACACCTTC
15	few	TRBV5-1	TRBJ2-1	TRBD2	CASSLGSSGSDEQFF	TGCGCCAGCAGCTTGGGTTCTAGCGGGAGCGATGAGCAGTTCTTC
14	NA	TRBV30	TRBJ1-5	NA	CAWSVGGSNQPQHF	TGTGCCTGGAGTGTAGGAGGAAGCAATCAGCCCCAGCATTTT
14	few	TRBV27	TRBJ2-5	NA	CASSASTVLGAQYF	TGTGCCAGCAGTGCCTCGACTGTCCTAGGGGCCCAGTACTTC
15	NA	TRBV29-1	TRBJ1-2	NA	CSVEENPGSNYGYTF	TGCAGCGTTGAAGAAAACCCAGGGTCTAACTATGGCTACACCTTC
16	NA	TRBV7-2	TRBJ1-2	NA	CASSLWEQGSNYGYTF	TGTGCCAGCAGCTTATGGGAACAGGGTTCTAACTATGGCTACACCTTC
15	NA	TRBV21-1	TRBJ2-3	NA	CASSKDGRGTDTQYF	TGTGCCAGCAGCAAAGACGGCAGGGGGACAGATACGCAGTATTTT
21	NA	TRBV28	TRBJ2-6	TRBD1	CASSRLDRVVVAGSGANVLTF	TGTGCCAGCAGCAGGCTTGACAGGGTGGTGGTGGCGGGTTCTGGGGCCAACGTCCTGACTTTC
16	NA	TRBV7-9	TRBJ1-4	NA	CATTHQARQVSEKLFF	TGTGCCACCACACACCAAGCAAGACAGGTCTCCGAAAAACTGTTTTTT
15	NA	TRBV5-1	TRBJ2-6	NA	CASSVPGTGANVLTF	TGCGCCAGCAGCGTGCCGGGGACCGGGGCCAACGTCCTGACTTTC
11	NA	TRBV28	TRBJ2-7	TRBD1	CASSLGQGAHF	TGTGCCAGCAGTCTCGGACAGGGGGCACACTTC
14	NA	TRBV28	TRBJ1-1	NA	CASIRRQGRTEAFF	TGTGCCAGCATTAGGCGGCAGGGTAGGACTGAAGCTTTCTTT
11	NA	TRBV6-5	TRBJ2-7	NA	CASSSADEQYF	TGTGCCAGCAGTTCCGCGGACGAGCAGTACTTC
17	NA	TRBV19	TRBJ2-1	TRBD2	CASSMGLAGGAGNEQFF	TGTGCCAGTAGTATGGGACTAGCGGGAGGAGCAGGCAATGAGCAGTTCTTC
15	NA	TRBV7-2	TRBJ1-5	NA	CASSLAQGFGQPQHF	TGTGCCAGCAGCTTAGCGCAAGGGTTTGGTCAGCCCCAGCATTTT